A single sample gave rise to the 6 T cell receptor beta chains below, sequenced in a study of spatial heterogeneity in lung cancer. Using its own MiXCR run on the 5' RACE reads, TCRdb lists one record per CDR3 protein. The sample yields roughly 72,000 distinct CDR3 sequences, 8% to 10% seen once. Stated time point: blood at routine non-recurrence follow-up after resection. Specimen: PBMCs, collected at follow-up. The receptors were gathered from a female donor with early-stage non-small cell lung cancer.

This clonotype has more than one count but fewer than ten. This chain connects TRBV6-5 to TRBJ2-6, with 7 bases matching TRBD2. This CDR3 is 18 amino acids long. Germline assignment: CDR1 MNHEY and CDR2 SVGAGI. V shed 5 bases and J 0 bases; nucleotides not matched to a gene: 10. The CDR3 sequence: CASSLKRDYFSGANVLTF. The CDR3 coding sequence is TGTGCCAGCAGTCTCAAGCGGGACTACTTCTCTGGGGCCAACGTCCTGACTTTC.

In regard to this clonotype: This may stem from a read error, because a much larger clone lies one nucleotide away. The rearrangement joins TRBV5-5 to TRBJ1-1; no clear D. The CDR3 extends over 12 amino acids. From germline, CDR1 is SGHKS and CDR2 YYEKEE (reference sequence). CDR3 region: CANSPFGFEAFF. CDR3 bases: TGTGCCAACAGCCCGTTTGGTTTTGAAGCTTTCTTT.

This clonotype was detected many times. The chain joins TRBV19 to TRBJ1-1; no firm D call. Trimming took 1 base from V and 2 from J, leaving 11 bases between them. The V gene's germline CDR1 is LNHDA and CDR2 SQIVND (reference sequence). CDR3 length: 15 residues. For the CDR3, the DNA is TGTGCCAGTAGTATAGCTGCGGCGGGTAACACTGAAGCTTTCTTT. It codes for CASSIAAAGNTEAFF.

A few counts support this clonotype. Mismatch with germline at one junction end may stem from a read error. This rearrangement joins TRBV7-3 to TRBJ1-2, with 7 bases fitting TRBD1. There are 13 residues in the CDR3. Germline CDR1 is SGHTA and CDR2 is FQGTGA. CDR3 sequence reads: CASSLTGEEGYTF. The CDR3 nucleotides read TGTGCCAGCAGTTTAACAGGGGAAGAGGGCTACACCTTC.

This clonotype showed up many times. The chain has TRBV27 and TRBJ2-5; 8 nucleotides agree with TRBD2. In germline, CDR1 is MNHEY, CDR2 SMNVEV (reference sequence). The CDR3 sequence is 14 residues long. With 5 bases clipped from V and 9 bases from J, the junction kept 11 bases outside the gene matches. The CDR3 sequence: CASSGRTGGLAQYF. The CDR3 DNA follows: TGTGCCAGCAGTGGGCGGACGGGGGGGCTGGCCCAGTACTTC.

This clonotype was counted a few times. The chain links TRBV9 to TRBJ1-2; D gene uncertain. The CDR3 spans 13 residues. V lost 0 bases and J 2 bases, leaving 5 bases between the germline ends. Germline V gives CDR1 SGDLS, CDR2 YYNGEE. This CDR3 reads CASSVVENYGYTF. The DNA for the CDR3 is TGTGCCAGCAGCGTAGTGGAGAACTATGGCTACACCTTC. Full variable domain (remainder filled in from reference TRBV9 and TRBJ1-2): DSGVTQTPKHLITATGQRVTLRCSPRSGDLSVYWYQQSLDQGLQFLIQYYNGEERAKGNILERFSAQQFPDLHSELNLSSLELGDSALYFCASSVVENYGYTFGSGTRLTVV.